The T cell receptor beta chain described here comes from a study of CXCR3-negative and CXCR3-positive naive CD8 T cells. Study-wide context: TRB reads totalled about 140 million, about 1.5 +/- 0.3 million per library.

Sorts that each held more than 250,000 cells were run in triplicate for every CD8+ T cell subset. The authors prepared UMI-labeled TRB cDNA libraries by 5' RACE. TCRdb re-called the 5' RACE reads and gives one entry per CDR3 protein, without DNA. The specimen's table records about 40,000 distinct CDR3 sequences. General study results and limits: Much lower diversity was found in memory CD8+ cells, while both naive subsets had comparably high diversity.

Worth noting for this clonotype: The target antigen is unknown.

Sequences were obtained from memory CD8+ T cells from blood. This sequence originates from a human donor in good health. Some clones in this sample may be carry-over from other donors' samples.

The CDR3 loop is CASSFHTRTGGVETQYF. This sequence joins TRBV5-5 and TRBJ2-5; TCRdb gives TRBD1 as the D gene, but with no DNA this cannot be confirmed. Germline V gene sequence: CDR1 SGHKS, CDR2 YYEKEE (reference sequence). The CDR3 has 17 residues.